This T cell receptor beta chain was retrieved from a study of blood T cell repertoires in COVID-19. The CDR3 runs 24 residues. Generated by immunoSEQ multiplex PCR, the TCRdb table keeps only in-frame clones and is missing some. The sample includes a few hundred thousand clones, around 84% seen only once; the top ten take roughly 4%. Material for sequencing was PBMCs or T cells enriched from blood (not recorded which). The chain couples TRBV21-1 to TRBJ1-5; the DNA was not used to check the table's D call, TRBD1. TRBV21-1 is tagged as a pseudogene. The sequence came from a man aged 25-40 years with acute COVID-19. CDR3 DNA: TGTGCCAGCAGCAAGACGAGACGGGCCGGCCCCGGCCCCGAGGAGGACAGGGGCAATCAGCCCCAGCATTTT. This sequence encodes CASSKTRRAGPGPEEDRGNQPQHF.